The 9 T cell receptor beta chains in this list originate from one sample, sequenced in a study of control samples from healthy donors and cancer patients (dated by TCRdb to the early 2020s). To prepare the library, the immunoSEQ multiplex PCR assay was applied. TCRdb provides this immuneACCESS table in a form limited to in-frame rearrangements. Some clones are lacking; in checked studies, under half of them reflect an unresolved V gene, and why the rest are absent is not known. Present in this sample are about 140,000 clones, about 90% of which were seen just once. The top ten constitute around 7.3% of the sample. The sample was blood. These receptors came from a man between 18 and 29 years old in good health.

This chain connects TRBV5-4 to TRBJ2-7; tentatively, D is TRBD2 (7 bases). The length of the CDR3 is 16 residues. Germline CDR1 and CDR2: SGHNT and YYREEE (reference sequence). V lost 2 bases to trimming and J lost 6 bases, with 21 bases between them. The CDR3 spells CASSLPLGGAGFEQYF. The CDR3 coding sequence is TGTGCCAGCAGCTTACCCTTGGGGGGGGCTGGCTTCGAGCAGTACTTC. The whole variable domain, filled in from reference TRBV5-4 and TRBJ2-7, reads ETGVTQSPTHLIKTRGQQVTLRCSSQSGHNTVSWYQQALGQGPQFIFQYYREEENGRGNFPPRFSGLQFPNYSSELNVNALELDDSALYLCASSLPLGGAGFEQYFGPGTRLTVT.

The V call is TRBV5-1, the J call TRBJ1-3; TRBD1 matches at 11 bases. J lost 4 bases, V lost 5 bases, and 5 bases had no gene match. Per germline, CDR1 SGHRS and CDR2 YFSETQ. CDR3 length: 15 residues. The CDR3 here is CASSRTGGSGNTIYF. DNA of the CDR3: TGCGCCAGCAGTAGGACAGGGGGCTCAGGAAACACCATATATTTT.

This clone has only one observation. The chain carries TRBV7-7 and TRBJ2-7; 7 bases map to TRBD1. CDR1 is SSHAT, CDR2 FNYEAQ, per germline (reference sequence). The CDR3 extends over 14 amino acids. The ends lost 1 base at V and 2 bases at J; junction bases unmatched: 2. CDR3 region: CASSLETGTYEQYF. The CDR3 DNA sequence: TGTGCCAGCAGCTTAGAGACAGGGACCTACGAGCAGTACTTC.

This clone was found once. The chain combines TRBV29-1 with TRBJ2-5; the match to TRBD2 covers 8 bases. CDR1 is SQVTM, CDR2 ANQGSEA, per germline. V dropped 1 base and J dropped 5; count of bases not matched to a gene: 6. This CDR3 is 14 amino acids long. The CDR3 loop is CSVEVAGGGETQYF. The CDR3 bases are TGCAGCGTTGAAGTGGCGGGGGGCGGGGAGACCCAGTACTTC.

The chain combines TRBV6-5 with TRBJ2-3, with TRBD2 matching 10 bases. The germline V gene has CDR1 MNHEY and CDR2 SVGAGI. The length of the CDR3 is 15 residues. J was trimmed by 5 bases and V by 6 bases; bases with no gene match: 8. CDR3 sequence (DNA): TGTGCCAGCAGGGTTAGCGGGGGGCCGGAAGATACGCAGTATTTT. It is translated as CASRVSGGPEDTQYF.

This chain links TRBV6-5 with TRBJ1-6; no definite D call. The germline gives CDR1 MNHEY, CDR2 SVGAGI. The length of the CDR3 is 15 residues. Trimming pared 4 bases from V and 4 bases from J, leaving 11 bases between. CDR3 coding DNA: TGTGCCAGCAGTTCGGCGGATTCTTATAATTCACCCCTCCACTTT. Translating it yields CASSSADSYNSPLHF.

The genes are TRBV2 and TRBJ1-2; 8 nucleotides agree with TRBD1. Per germline, CDR1 SNHLY and CDR2 FYNNEI. J lost 3 bases, V lost 5 bases, and 5 bases had no gene match. This CDR3 comprises 14 residues. CDR3 residues: CASSQTGGDYGYTF. CDR3 sequence (DNA): TGTGCCAGCAGTCAAACAGGGGGAGACTATGGCTACACCTTC.

The J gene is TRBJ1-2, the V gene TRBV7-6, with D perhaps matching TRBD1 (5 bases). Trimming cost V 1 base and J 4 bases, with 13 bases left between them. Germline CDR1 reads SGHVS; CDR2 reads FNYEAQ. The CDR3 is made up of 15 amino acids. The CDR3 spells CASSLEGQGPYGYTF. CDR3 nucleotide sequence: TGTGCCAGCAGCTTAGAGGGGCAGGGACCCTATGGCTACACCTTC.

This clone was picked up a small number of times. J is TRBJ1-3 and V is TRBV19; possible D gene TRBD1, 5 bases. Between the trimmed V and J ends, which lost 7 bases and 6 bases, there was a span of 10 bases. The germline gives CDR1 LNHDA, CDR2 SQIVND (reference sequence). CDR3 length: 12 amino acids. Here the CDR3 DNA reads TGTGCCAGTATCGGGACCTTAAACACCATATATTTT. It yields the protein CASIGTLNTIYF.